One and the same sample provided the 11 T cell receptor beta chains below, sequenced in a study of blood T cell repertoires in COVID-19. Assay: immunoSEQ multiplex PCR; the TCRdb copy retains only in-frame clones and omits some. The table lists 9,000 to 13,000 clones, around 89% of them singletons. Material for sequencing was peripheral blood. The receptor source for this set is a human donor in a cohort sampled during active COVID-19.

The CDR3 DNA sequence: TGTGCCAGCAGTGATAGTGCGGGGGAGGTGGAGACCCAGTACTTC. Amino acid sequence: CASSDSAGEVETQYF. This sequence joins TRBV6-1 and TRBJ2-5, with 7 bases fitting TRBD2. V was pared by 3 bases and J by 5 bases, with 9 bases of the junction left unmatched. The germline CDR1 and CDR2 sequences are MNHNS and SASEGT. CDR3 length: 15 residues.

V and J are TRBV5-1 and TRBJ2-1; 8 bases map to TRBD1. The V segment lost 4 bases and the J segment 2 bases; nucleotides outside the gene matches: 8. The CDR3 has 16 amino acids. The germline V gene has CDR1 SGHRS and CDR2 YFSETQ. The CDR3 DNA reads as TGCGCCAGCAGCCGTACAGGGGGGATGACCTACAATGAGCAGTTCTTC. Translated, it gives CASSRTGGMTYNEQFF.

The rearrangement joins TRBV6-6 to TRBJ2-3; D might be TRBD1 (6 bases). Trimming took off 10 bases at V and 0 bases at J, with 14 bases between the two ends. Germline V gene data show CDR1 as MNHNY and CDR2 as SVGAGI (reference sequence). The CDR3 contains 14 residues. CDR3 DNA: TGTGCCATTGTAGGGGGTTCCAGCACAGATACGCAGTATTTT. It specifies CAIVGGSSTDTQYF.

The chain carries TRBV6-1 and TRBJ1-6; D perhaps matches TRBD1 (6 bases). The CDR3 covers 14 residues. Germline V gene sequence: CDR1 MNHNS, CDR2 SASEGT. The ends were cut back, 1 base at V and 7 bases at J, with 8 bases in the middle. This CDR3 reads CASSEGTENSPLHF. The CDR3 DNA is TGTGCCAGCAGTGAAGGGACAGAGAATTCACCCCTCCACTTT.

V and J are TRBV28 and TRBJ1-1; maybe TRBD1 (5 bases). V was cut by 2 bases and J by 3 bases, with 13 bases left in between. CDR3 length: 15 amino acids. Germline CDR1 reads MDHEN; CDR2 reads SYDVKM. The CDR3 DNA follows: TGTGCCAGCAGTTTAGGGGGGGGAGGGGACACTGAAGCTTTCTTT. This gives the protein CASSLGGGGDTEAFF.

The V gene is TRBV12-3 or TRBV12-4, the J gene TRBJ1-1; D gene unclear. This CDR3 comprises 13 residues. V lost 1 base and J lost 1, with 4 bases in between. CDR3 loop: CASSLEQNTEAFF. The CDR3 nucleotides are TGTGCCAGCAGTTTAGAACAGAACACTGAAGCTTTCTTT.

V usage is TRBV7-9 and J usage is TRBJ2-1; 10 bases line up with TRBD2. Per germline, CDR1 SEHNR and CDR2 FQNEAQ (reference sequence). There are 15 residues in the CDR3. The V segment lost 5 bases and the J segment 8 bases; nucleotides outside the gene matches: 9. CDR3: CASSPGLAEHDEQFF. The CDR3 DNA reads TGTGCCAGCAGCCCAGGACTAGCGGAACACGATGAGCAGTTCTTC.

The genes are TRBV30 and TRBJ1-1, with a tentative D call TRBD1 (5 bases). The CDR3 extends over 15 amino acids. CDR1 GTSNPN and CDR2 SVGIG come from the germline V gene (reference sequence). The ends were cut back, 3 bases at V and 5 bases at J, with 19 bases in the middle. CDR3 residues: CAWRLNRGGETEAFF. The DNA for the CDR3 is TGTGCCTGGAGGCTTAATAGGGGAGGAGAAACTGAAGCTTTCTTT.

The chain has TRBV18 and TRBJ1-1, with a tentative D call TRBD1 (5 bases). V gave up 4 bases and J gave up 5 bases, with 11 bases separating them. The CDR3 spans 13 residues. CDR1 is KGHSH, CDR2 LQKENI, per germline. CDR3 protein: CASSRQGRTEAFF. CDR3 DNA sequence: TGTGCCAGCTCACGGCAGGGAAGGACTGAAGCTTTCTTT.

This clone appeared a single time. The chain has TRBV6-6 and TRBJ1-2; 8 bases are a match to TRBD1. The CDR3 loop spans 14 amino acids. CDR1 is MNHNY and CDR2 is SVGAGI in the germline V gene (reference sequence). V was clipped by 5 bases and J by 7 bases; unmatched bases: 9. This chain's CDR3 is CASSISGQGFGYTF. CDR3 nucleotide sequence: TGTGCCAGCAGTATCTCAGGACAGGGCTTTGGCTACACCTTC.

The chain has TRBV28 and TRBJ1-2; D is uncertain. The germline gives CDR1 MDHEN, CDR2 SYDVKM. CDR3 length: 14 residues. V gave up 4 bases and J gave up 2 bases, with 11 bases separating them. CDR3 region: CASSYLLDNYGYTF. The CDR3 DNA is TGTGCCAGCAGTTACCTTCTAGACAACTATGGCTACACCTTC.